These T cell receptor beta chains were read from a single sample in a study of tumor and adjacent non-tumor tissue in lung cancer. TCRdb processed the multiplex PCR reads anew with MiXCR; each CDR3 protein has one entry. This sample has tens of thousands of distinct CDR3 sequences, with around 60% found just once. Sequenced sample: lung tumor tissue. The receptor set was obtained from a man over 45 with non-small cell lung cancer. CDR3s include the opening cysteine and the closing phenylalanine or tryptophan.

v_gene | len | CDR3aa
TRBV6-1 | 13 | CASSNGLNSPLHF
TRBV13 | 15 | CASSSMIVRPNEQLF
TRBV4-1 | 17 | CASSHLRGGGNTGELLF
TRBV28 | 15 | CASSLFQGRASPLHF
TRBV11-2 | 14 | CVSSSLDRVETQYF
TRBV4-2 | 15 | CASSSPDIGLAFLFF
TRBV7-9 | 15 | CASSTTSGSRETQYF
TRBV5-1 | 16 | CASSLGRQDGTLAQYF
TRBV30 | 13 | CAWRSPGVSEAFF
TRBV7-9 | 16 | CASSPRLADYTDTQYF
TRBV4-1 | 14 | CASGQVSFTPEAFF
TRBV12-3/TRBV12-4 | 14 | CASCLVTVGAEVFF
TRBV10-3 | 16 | CAISESWTGPSYEQYF
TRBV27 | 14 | CASTAAGTNYGYTF
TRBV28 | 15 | CASRDRDRDQETQYF
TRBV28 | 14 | CASSFGQINYGYTF
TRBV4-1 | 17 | CASSQTETTDPSYGYTF
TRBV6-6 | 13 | CASEGTIGSFQYF
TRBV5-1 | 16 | CTSSLVPGLELETQYF
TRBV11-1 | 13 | CAISPGTWHEAFF
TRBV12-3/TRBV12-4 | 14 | CASSLGLGSEKLFF
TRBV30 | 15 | CAWNGRTPGPYEQSF
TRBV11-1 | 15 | CACSLDGKGHNEQFF
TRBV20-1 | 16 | CSARPATGNIYYEQYF
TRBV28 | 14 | CASSLLRRSYKQYF
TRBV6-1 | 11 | CASGGTDMQYF
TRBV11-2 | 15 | CASGPDRGHNSPPHF
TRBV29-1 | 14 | CSVDRGGATGELFF
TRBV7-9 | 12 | CASSLGGSPLHF
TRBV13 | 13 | CASSLRNTGELFF
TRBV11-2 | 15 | CTSSFDSDRNQPQHF
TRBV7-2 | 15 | CASCWTSGGQETQYF
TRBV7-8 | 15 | CASSFLAGARDTQYF
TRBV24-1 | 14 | CATSWGGDLNEQFF
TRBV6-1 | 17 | CASITPGQNLWNQPQRF
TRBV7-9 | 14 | CASRGAGVFSIQYF
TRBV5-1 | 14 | CASGPGLGANEQFF
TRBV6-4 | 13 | CVSKNVGGSEQFF
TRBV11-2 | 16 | CASSCARTGEGVVQYF
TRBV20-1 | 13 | CSVTRSGATEQFF
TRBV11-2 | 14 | CASSTRTASYEQYF
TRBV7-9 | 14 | CASSQGQGANVLTF
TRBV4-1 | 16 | CAISQDLRGFSETQYF
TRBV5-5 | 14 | CASSRGADSNEQFF
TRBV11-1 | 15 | CASRSILAGDTKQYF
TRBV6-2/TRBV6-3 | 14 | CASSSLIRSQPQHF
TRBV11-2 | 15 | CASSPTGFGTDTQYF
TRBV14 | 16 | CASSQTTGGHDYGYTF
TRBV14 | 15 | CASSQKGSSYNEQFF
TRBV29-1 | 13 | CSAARGRTDTQYF
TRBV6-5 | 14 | CAITLLEVGETQYF
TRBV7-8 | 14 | CASGWEREYIEQFF
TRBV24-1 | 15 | CATSEGGCPTKEQFF
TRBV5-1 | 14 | CASSHAGTGGEQYF